This is a list of T cell receptor beta chains from one sample in a study of T cells in narcolepsy. Using immunoSEQ multiplex PCR, the repertoire was profiled, and TCRdb retains in-frame clones only, with some absent. The sample lists about 27,000 clones; approximately 86% were seen once. Sample: CD45RA- memory CD4+ T cells from PBMCs. The receptors originated from a human donor with narcolepsy. Each CDR3 is given with its conserved first and last residue. Each record gives: CDR3 length, clone size, V gene, J gene, CDR3 protein. Clone size is not always given. Where it is, it says once, few, many or a class for expanded clones.

CDR3 length: 14; clone size: -; V gene: TRBV6-5; J gene: TRBJ1-2; CDR3 protein: CASSLPGGGNGYTF
CDR3 length: 15; clone size: once; V gene: TRBV27; J gene: TRBJ2-5; CDR3 protein: CASSFLGQTGETQYF
CDR3 length: 14; clone size: -; V gene: TRBV5-1; J gene: TRBJ2-1; CDR3 protein: CASSLDGGVREQFF
CDR3 length: 14; clone size: -; V gene: TRBV19; J gene: TRBJ1-1; CDR3 protein: CASTNSGVNTEAFF
CDR3 length: 15; clone size: -; V gene: TRBV7-6; J gene: TRBJ1-3; CDR3 protein: CASSRRAGSGNTIYF
CDR3 length: 16; clone size: -; V gene: TRBV7-8; J gene: TRBJ2-1; CDR3 protein: CASSRPRDTLYNEQFF
CDR3 length: 17; clone size: -; V gene: TRBV7-8; J gene: TRBJ2-1; CDR3 protein: CASSAGTSGSSYNEQFF
CDR3 length: 16; clone size: -; V gene: TRBV2; J gene: TRBJ1-2; CDR3 protein: CASSELAGGVLGGYTF
CDR3 length: 14; clone size: -; V gene: TRBV27; J gene: TRBJ1-3; CDR3 protein: CASSLSGHGNTIYF
CDR3 length: 18; clone size: -; V gene: TRBV19; J gene: TRBJ1-6; CDR3 protein: CASSRSLGPASYNSPLHF
CDR3 length: 14; clone size: -; V gene: TRBV19; J gene: TRBJ1-4; CDR3 protein: CASSRQGSNEKLFF
CDR3 length: 14; clone size: -; V gene: TRBV7-7; J gene: TRBJ2-3; CDR3 protein: CASSLTGLADTQYF
CDR3 length: 17; clone size: -; V gene: TRBV9; J gene: TRBJ2-5; CDR3 protein: CASSVATSGGGQETQYF
CDR3 length: 14; clone size: -; V gene: TRBV5-5; J gene: TRBJ1-5; CDR3 protein: CASSLGEPNQPQHF
CDR3 length: 15; clone size: few; V gene: TRBV11-2; J gene: TRBJ2-1; CDR3 protein: CASSPGLAGNNEQFF
CDR3 length: 14; clone size: -; V gene: TRBV7-2; J gene: TRBJ2-2; CDR3 protein: CASSLYRGLGELFF
CDR3 length: 20; clone size: -; V gene: TRBV10-1; J gene: TRBJ2-5; CDR3 protein: CASSEPGPEGSGGAGETQYF
CDR3 length: 17; clone size: -; V gene: TRBV10-3; J gene: TRBJ2-1; CDR3 protein: CAISDGLAGAQGNEQFF
CDR3 length: 18; clone size: -; V gene: TRBV13; J gene: TRBJ1-3; CDR3 protein: CASSFRLGLRGPGNTIYF
CDR3 length: 14; clone size: -; V gene: TRBV2; J gene: TRBJ1-3; CDR3 protein: CASSEVPSGNTIYF
CDR3 length: 15; clone size: -; V gene: TRBV2; J gene: TRBJ2-5; CDR3 protein: CASSAGLAQGETQYF
CDR3 length: 14; clone size: -; V gene: TRBV6-5; J gene: TRBJ1-4; CDR3 protein: CASSESRGNEKLFF
CDR3 length: 19; clone size: -; V gene: TRBV30; J gene: TRBJ1-4; CDR3 protein: CAWSSRTLHARATNEKLFF
CDR3 length: 13; clone size: -; V gene: TRBV2; J gene: TRBJ2-2; CDR3 protein: CASSGVPWGWAVF
CDR3 length: 14; clone size: -; V gene: TRBV11-2; J gene: TRBJ1-1; CDR3 protein: CASSLPVGGTEAFF
CDR3 length: 16; clone size: few; V gene: TRBV10-3; J gene: TRBJ1-6; CDR3 protein: CAISVQGASYNSPLHF
CDR3 length: 14; clone size: -; V gene: TRBV2; J gene: TRBJ1-5; CDR3 protein: CASSSWTANQPQHF
CDR3 length: 15; clone size: once; V gene: TRBV10-3; J gene: TRBJ2-3; CDR3 protein: CAISESGFPTDTQYF
CDR3 length: 14; clone size: once; V gene: TRBV6-1; J gene: TRBJ1-1; CDR3 protein: CASPKDRSQAEAFF
CDR3 length: 16; clone size: -; V gene: TRBV13; J gene: TRBJ2-2; CDR3 protein: CASSSSYRGNTGELFF
CDR3 length: 15; clone size: -; V gene: TRBV6-5; J gene: TRBJ2-1; CDR3 protein: CASSYASSSYNEQFF